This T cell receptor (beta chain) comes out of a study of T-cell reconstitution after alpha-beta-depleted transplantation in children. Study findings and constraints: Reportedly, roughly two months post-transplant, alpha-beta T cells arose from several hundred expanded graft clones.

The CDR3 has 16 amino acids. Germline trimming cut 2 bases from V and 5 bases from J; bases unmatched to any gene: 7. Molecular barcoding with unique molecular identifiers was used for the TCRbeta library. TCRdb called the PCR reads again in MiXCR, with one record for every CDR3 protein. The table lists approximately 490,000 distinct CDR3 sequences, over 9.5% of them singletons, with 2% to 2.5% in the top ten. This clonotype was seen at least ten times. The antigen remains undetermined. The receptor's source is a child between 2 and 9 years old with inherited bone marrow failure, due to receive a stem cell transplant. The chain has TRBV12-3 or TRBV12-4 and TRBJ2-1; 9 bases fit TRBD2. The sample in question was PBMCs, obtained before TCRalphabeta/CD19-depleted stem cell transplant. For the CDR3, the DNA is TGTGCCAGCAGTTTATATTCTAGCGGGACAAACAATGAGCAGTTCTTC. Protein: CASSLYSSGTNNEQFF.